This entry lists 32 T cell receptor beta chains sequenced from one sample in a study of T cells in Graves' hyperthyroidism and ophthalmopathy. Amplification yielded TCR beta CDR3 regions, with RNA transcripts as the source. A first-round RT-PCR of the TCR CDR3 used the HTBI primer set. TCRdb redid the calling of the multiplex PCR reads with MiXCR, one entry per CDR3 protein. Of a few hundred thousand distinct CDR3 sequences detected, more than 15% appear once; the ten largest clones hold roughly 6.6%. The sequenced sample consisted of blood. These receptors were collected from a woman in her 30s with Graves' hyperthyroidism.

This CDR3 is CASSPSASGRVGTDTQYF. The CDR3 nucleotides are TGTGCCAGCAGCCCATCAGCTAGCGGGAGGGTTGGCACAGATACGCAGTATTTT. The chain has TRBV28 and TRBJ2-3; 12 positions match TRBD2. Germline loops: CDR1 MDHEN, CDR2 SYDVKM. The CDR3 is made up of 18 amino acids. Trimming took 6 bases from V and 1 from J; bases not matched to a gene: 11.

This clonotype was seen ten or more times. The V call is TRBV6-6, the J call TRBJ2-5; D call uncertain. CDR3 size: 15 residues. Trimming took off 2 bases at V and 3 bases at J, with 13 bases between the two ends. CDR1 is MNHNY and CDR2 is SVGAGI in the germline V gene (reference sequence). The CDR3 loop is CASSYPPEGEETQYF. In DNA form, the CDR3 reads TGTGCCAGCAGTTACCCCCCCGAAGGTGAAGAGACCCAGTACTTC.

This clonotype came up a few times. This chain joins TRBV15 and TRBJ1-1; 7 bases match TRBD1. Unmatched junction bases numbered 5, after V lost 0 bases and J lost 4 bases. This CDR3 comprises 15 residues. CDR1 and CDR2 from the germline V gene are LNHNV and YYDKDF (reference sequence). The CDR3 nucleotides are TGTGCCACCAGCAGAGATCAGGGGGGGAGCACTGAAGCTTTCTTT. Encoded protein: CATSRDQGGSTEAFF.

This chain joins TRBV6-2 or TRBV6-3 and TRBJ1-3; D gene unclear. Germline assignment: CDR1 MNHEY and CDR2 SVGEGT. The V end was cut by 0 bases, the J end by 0 bases, with 6 bases between. This CDR3 has 15 amino acids. CDR3 bases: TGTGCCAGCAGTTACTCCCGGAGCTCTGGAAACACCATATATTTT. Protein product: CASSYSRSSGNTIYF.

The CDR3 loop is CASSLGLRDREQFF. In DNA, the CDR3 is TGTGCCAGCAGCTTAGGGCTGCGGGACCGGGAGCAGTTCTTC. The chain joins TRBV7-8 to TRBJ2-1; TRBD2 is a possible D gene (6 bases). This CDR3 comprises 14 residues. The V and J ends lost 1 base and 10 bases respectively, with 14 bases between them. Germline lookup yields CDR1 SGHVS and CDR2 FQNEAQ.

This chain uses TRBV7-3 with TRBJ2-2, with TRBD2 matching over 8 bases. This CDR3 contains 19 residues. V dropped 2 bases and J dropped 4; count of bases not matched to a gene: 15. Germline V lookup: CDR1 SGHTA, CDR2 FQGTGA. The CDR3 DNA is TGTGCCAGCAGCTTACAATCTTCGGGACTAGGAGGGATCACCGGGGAGCTGTTTTTT. Protein product: CASSLQSSGLGGITGELFF.

With regard to this clonotype: One junction end disagrees with the germline gene, perhaps due to a read error. This chain connects TRBV7-2 to TRBJ2-2; D gene ambiguous. Germline-derived CDR1 and CDR2 are SGHTA and FQGNSA. This CDR3 has 11 residues. The CDR3 loop reads CAISLGGELFF. In nucleotides, the CDR3 is TGTGCCATCAGCTTAGGGGGGGAGCTGTTTTTT. Combining the CDR3 with reference TRBV7-2 and TRBJ2-2 gives the whole variable domain GAGVSQSPSNKVTEKGKDVELRCDPISGHTALYWYRQSLGQGLEFLIYFQGNSAPDKSGLPSDRFSAERTGGSVSTLTIQRTQQEDSAVYLCAISLGGELFFGEGSRLTVL.

This clonotype was picked up many times. The V call is TRBV20-1, the J call TRBJ1-1; no clear D gene. The length of the CDR3 is 13 residues. Trimming removed 0 bases from V and 2 bases from J, with 7 bases in between. Germline values: CDR1 DFQATT, CDR2 SNEGSKA (reference sequence). CDR3 residues: CSARDPDNTEAFF. The CDR3 DNA reads TGCAGTGCTAGAGATCCTGATAACACTGAAGCTTTCTTT.

This clonotype was observed many times. The rearrangement joins TRBV12-3 or TRBV12-4 to TRBJ2-3, with 12 bases that match TRBD2. The CDR3 is 17 amino acids. The trim removed 3 bases at V and 2 bases at J, leaving 6 bases unmatched. This CDR3 reads CASSFSLAGGTTDTQYF. The CDR3 region has the DNA TGTGCCAGCAGTTTCTCGCTAGCGGGAGGGACCACAGATACGCAGTATTTT.

The chain carries TRBV6-2 or TRBV6-3 and TRBJ2-7; no clear D gene. Germline CDR1 and CDR2: MNHEY and SVGEGT. V was cut by 0 bases and J by 2 bases, with 5 bases left in between. This CDR3 is 13 amino acids long. The CDR3 bases are TGTGCCAGCAGTTACTCTCTACCCTACGAGCAGTACTTC. This encodes CASSYSLPYEQYF.

The chain combines TRBV27 with TRBJ2-3, with D unclear. The CDR3 covers 14 residues. The germline CDR1 and CDR2 sequences are MNHEY and SMNVEV (reference sequence). Trimming pared 1 base from V and 0 bases from J, leaving 5 bases between. CDR3 sequence reads: CASSLFPSTDTQYF. The CDR3 DNA reads TGTGCCAGCAGTTTATTCCCTAGCACAGATACGCAGTATTTT.

The table lists this clonotype with a few counts. The V and J genes are TRBV10-3 and TRBJ1-4, with TRBD1 matching 7 bases. Per germline, CDR1 ENHRY and CDR2 SYGVKD. The CDR3 is 15 amino acids. J was trimmed by 5 bases and V by 4 bases; bases with no gene match: 7. This CDR3 is CAISGGVGQNEKLFF. Here the CDR3 DNA reads TGTGCCATCAGTGGTGGGGTGGGACAGAATGAAAAACTGTTTTTT.

This clonotype showed up many times. This chain uses TRBV20-1 with TRBJ2-5; TRBD2 agrees at 14 bases. V shed 6 bases and J 0 bases; nucleotides not matched to a gene: 6. Per germline, CDR1 DFQATT and CDR2 SNEGSKA (reference sequence). This CDR3 contains 16 residues. The CDR3 region is CSASGTSGGDQETQYF. The DNA for the CDR3 is TGCAGTGCGTCCGGGACTAGCGGGGGAGACCAAGAGACCCAGTACTTC.

Concerning this clonotype itself: This may stem from a read error, because a much larger clone lies one nucleotide away. This chain links TRBV2 with TRBJ2-1; TRBD1 matches 9 bases. The germline gives CDR1 SNHLY, CDR2 FYNNEI. This CDR3 has 16 amino acids. The CDR3 region is CVSSYLGTGTYNEQFF. DNA for the CDR3: TGTGTCAGCAGTTACCTCGGGACAGGGACCTACAATGAGCAGTTCTTC.

This clonotype showed up just a few times. The V and J genes are TRBV3-1 and TRBJ2-1; 8 nucleotides agree with TRBD2. The CDR3 extends over 18 amino acids. Germline loops: CDR1 LGHDT, CDR2 YNNKEL (reference sequence). V lost 0 bases to trimming and J lost 2 bases; unmatched junction nucleotides: 9. The CDR3 region is CASSQDGTREGPYNEQFF. Written as DNA, the CDR3 is TGTGCCAGCAGCCAAGATGGTACCCGGGAGGGCCCCTACAATGAGCAGTTCTTC.

The rearrangement joins TRBV10-3 to TRBJ2-5; D may be TRBD2 (6 bases). V lost 4 bases, J lost 2 bases, and 8 bases lay in between. The CDR3 is 13 amino acids. The germline CDR1 and CDR2 sequences are ENHRY and SYGVKD. This CDR3 is CAISVGGQETQYF. The CDR3 DNA reads as TGTGCCATCAGTGTTGGGGGGCAAGAGACCCAGTACTTC.

This clonotype was counted ten times or more. This chain uses TRBV2 with TRBJ1-1; tentative D call: TRBD1 (5 bases). This CDR3 contains 11 residues. In germline, CDR1 is SNHLY, CDR2 FYNNEI. V lost 10 bases and J lost 8, with 14 bases in between. The CDR3 DNA follows: TGTGCCACCCAAGGGGCCAGGGAAGCTTTCTTT. Translating it yields CATQGAREAFF.

CDR3 amino acids: CAWGRGGLSTEAFF. The CDR3 DNA is TGTGCCTGGGGCCGAGGGGGTTTGAGCACTGAAGCTTTCTTT. This chain joins TRBV30 and TRBJ1-1; possibly TRBD1 for D (6 bases). Trimming took 5 bases from V and 4 from J, leaving 17 bases between them. Germline values: CDR1 GTSNPN, CDR2 SVGIG (reference sequence). The CDR3 loop spans 14 amino acids.

At least ten counts were recorded for this clonotype. The chain carries TRBV28 and TRBJ2-5; TRBD2 matches at 9 bases. Trimming cost V 3 bases and J 5 bases; bases outside gene matches: 10. This CDR3 is 16 amino acids long. Per germline, CDR1 MDHEN and CDR2 SYDVKM. CDR3 residues: CASSLAGGHSLETQYF. As DNA, the CDR3 is TGTGCCAGCAGTTTGGCGGGAGGGCATTCTTTGGAGACCCAGTACTTC.

This clonotype was detected many times. V gene TRBV10-3 combines with J gene TRBJ2-1; 9 bases are shared with TRBD2. The CDR3 is 14 amino acids. Trimming cost V 0 bases and J 6 bases; bases outside gene matches: 0. CDR1 is ENHRY, CDR2 SYGVKD, per germline. The CDR3, as DNA: TGTGCCATCAGTGAGTCGCGGGAGGGCAATGAGCAGTTCTTC. Translation: CAISESREGNEQFF.

There are many counts of this clonotype. The V gene is TRBV29-1, the J gene TRBJ1-1; 11 bases are a match to TRBD1. Germline V gives CDR1 SQVTM, CDR2 ANQGSEA. Trimming took 6 bases from V and 0 from J; bases not matched to a gene: 3. This CDR3 spans 14 amino acids. The CDR3 DNA follows: TGCAGCGTGCGGACAGGGGGCTTGAACACTGAAGCTTTCTTT. Translation: CSVRTGGLNTEAFF.

This clonotype was observed a few times. This chain uses TRBV19 with TRBJ2-1; the match to TRBD2 covers 10 bases. This CDR3 contains 16 residues. Germline CDR1 LNHDA, CDR2 SQIVND (reference sequence). Germline trimming cut 5 bases from V and 10 bases from J; bases unmatched to any gene: 14. CDR3 residues: CASSDKRGGALWEQFF. DNA of the CDR3: TGTGCCAGTAGTGACAAGCGGGGGGGCGCTCTGTGGGAGCAGTTCTTC.

The chain has TRBV14 and TRBJ2-1; D not resolved. This CDR3 contains 11 residues. Between the trimmed V and J ends, which lost 3 bases and 12 bases, there was a span of 9 bases. CDR1 and CDR2 (germline): SGHDN, FVKESK. CDR3 sequence: CASSHSSLQFF. In DNA form, the CDR3 reads TGTGCCAGCAGCCATAGTAGTTTGCAGTTCTTC.

The table lists this clonotype with many counts. The V call is TRBV28, the J call TRBJ1-1; D is unclear. The ends were cut back, 5 bases at V and 5 bases at J, with 15 bases in the middle. Germline lookup yields CDR1 MDHEN and CDR2 SYDVKM. The length of the CDR3 is 14 residues. This CDR3 reads CASSPQRIRTEAFF. The CDR3 region has the DNA TGTGCCAGCAGTCCTCAGAGAATCCGGACTGAAGCTTTCTTT.

The gene calls are TRBV19 and TRBJ1-5; D not certain. CDR1 and CDR2 (germline): LNHDA, SQIVND (reference sequence). The CDR3 spans 16 residues. V was clipped by 4 bases and J by 0 bases, with 13 bases between them. The CDR3 region has the DNA TGTGCCAGTAGTAAAGACCCGGCGTATAGCAATCAGCCCCAGCATTTT. Translation gives CASSKDPAYSNQPQHF. The full variable domain, completed using reference TRBV19 and TRBJ1-5, is DGGITQSPKYLFRKEGQNVTLSCEQNLNHDAMYWYRQDPGQGLRLIYYSQIVNDFQKGDIAEGYSVSREKKESFPLTVTSAQKNPTAFYLCASSKDPAYSNQPQHFGDGTRLSIL.

Worth noting for this clonotype: The junction does not match germline at one end; this may be a read error. The chain employs TRBV7-9 and TRBJ2-2, with D possibly matching TRBD2 (7 bases). The CDR3 is 15 amino acids. CDR1 SEHNR and CDR2 FQNEAQ come from the germline V gene (reference sequence). The CDR3: CASSEGGYDTGELFF. The CDR3 nucleotides read TGCGCCAGCAGTGAGGGGGGGTACGACACCGGGGAGCTGTTTTTT.

On this clonotype: A much bigger clone sits one base away, suggesting this may be a read error. The J gene is TRBJ2-2, the V gene TRBV24-1; the match to TRBD1 covers 10 bases. CDR3 length: 18 residues. Germline V gene sequence: CDR1 KGHDR, CDR2 SFDVKD. The V segment lost 1 base and the J segment 7 bases; nucleotides outside the gene matches: 11. Written as DNA, the CDR3 is TGTGCCACCAGTGATTTCGATCTCGGGACAGGGGTGGTCGGGGAGCTGTTTTTT. This sequence encodes CATSDFDLGTGVVGELFF.

The V call is TRBV20-1, the J call TRBJ1-2; no firm D call. Trimming removed 0 bases at V and 5 bases at J, with 7 bases between. Looked up from germline, CDR1 is DFQATT and CDR2 is SNEGSKA (reference sequence). This CDR3 comprises 12 residues. The CDR3 is CSARDEGYGYTF. In DNA form, the CDR3 reads TGCAGTGCTAGAGATGAGGGTTATGGCTACACCTTC.

In this sample, this clonotype turned up many times. The chain carries TRBV3-1 and TRBJ2-3; D is perhaps TRBD1 (5 bases). The CDR3 has 14 residues. V lost 4 bases, J lost 3 bases, and 11 bases lay in between. Germline lookup yields CDR1 LGHDT and CDR2 YNNKEL (reference sequence). CDR3 in DNA: TGTGCCAGCAGCCGCAGTGCAGGGACAGATACGCAGTATTTT. Amino acids: CASSRSAGTDTQYF.

This clonotype was seen at least ten times. The V and J genes are TRBV12-3 or TRBV12-4 and TRBJ1-4; TRBD1 matches at 8 bases. The CDR3 runs 13 residues. The V and J ends lost 1 base and 10 bases, in that order; junction bases with no gene match: 2. The CDR3 DNA reads TGTGCCAGCAGTTTAGTCGACAGGGGAAAACTGTTTTTT. Translating gives CASSLVDRGKLFF.

At least ten counts were recorded for this clonotype. The chain has TRBV7-9 and TRBJ2-7; TRBD1 matches 8 bases. Germline V gene sequence: CDR1 SEHNR, CDR2 FQNEAQ (reference sequence). The junction had 8 bases not matched to a gene; V was cut back by 5 bases and J by 2 bases. The CDR3 sequence is 15 residues long. The CDR3: CASSPPRDRTYEQYF. In DNA form, the CDR3 reads TGTGCCAGCAGCCCGCCCCGGGACAGGACCTACGAGCAGTACTTC.

This clonotype was picked up many times. V gene TRBV5-5 combines with J gene TRBJ2-1; D is unclear. CDR1 and CDR2 from the germline V gene are SGHKS and YYEKEE (reference sequence). The CDR3 contains 11 residues. The germline V and J ends were trimmed by 1 base and 8 bases, with 4 bases remaining between them. The CDR3 protein is CASSLHYEQFF. The CDR3 nucleotides are TGTGCCAGCAGCTTGCATTATGAGCAGTTCTTC. Complete variable domain (other parts from reference TRBV5-5 and TRBJ2-1): DAGVTQSPTHLIKTRGQQVTLRCSPISGHKSVSWYQQVLGQGPQFIFQYYEKEERGRGNFPDRFSARQFPNYSSELNVNALLLGDSALYLCASSLHYEQFFGPGTRLTVL.